One and the same sample provided the 20 T cell receptor beta chains below, sequenced in a study of T cells in Graves' hyperthyroidism and ophthalmopathy. Amplified TCR beta CDR3 regions came from RNA transcripts. The TCR CDR3 first-round RT-PCR relied on the HTBI primer set. A single record per CDR3 protein comes from TCRdb applying MiXCR to the multiplex PCR reads. This table has 300,000 or so distinct CDR3 sequences, approximately 17% appearing once. Material for sequencing was blood. These receptors came from an older woman with Graves' ophthalmopathy.

As for this clonotype: A much larger clone differs by one base, so this may be a read error. This sequence joins TRBV3-1 and TRBJ2-1, with a weak D call TRBD1 (5 bases). The V end lost 0 bases, the J end lost 13 bases, and 19 bases lay between the germline ends. This CDR3 spans 15 amino acids. In germline, CDR1 is LGHDT, CDR2 YNNKEL (reference sequence). The CDR3 here is CASSQEGVELGSQFF. The CDR3 nucleotides are TGTGCCAGCAGCCAAGAAGGGGTCGAGCTGGGGTCTCAGTTCTTC.

The chain is built from TRBV29-1 and TRBJ2-3, with TRBD1 identical over 7 bases. Germline CDR1 SQVTM, CDR2 ANQGSEA. The CDR3 has 14 residues. The ends lost 6 bases at V and 2 bases at J; junction bases unmatched: 8. The chain's CDR3 is CSVKPGQSTDTQYF. The CDR3 bases are TGCAGCGTCAAGCCGGGACAGTCCACAGATACGCAGTATTTT.

The chain joins TRBV20-1 to TRBJ1-1, with 8 bases identical to TRBD1. V gave up 5 bases and J gave up 0 bases; unmatched junction bases: 11. The CDR3 contains 16 residues. Germline assignment: CDR1 DFQATT and CDR2 SNEGSKA (reference sequence). CDR3: CSALPNRGGMNTEAFF. The CDR3 bases are TGCAGTGCTCTCCCCAACAGGGGGGGTATGAACACTGAAGCTTTCTTT.

This clonotype was detected many times. V gene TRBV13 combines with J gene TRBJ1-1, with D perhaps TRBD1 (5 bases). This CDR3 region has 15 residues. Germline assignment: CDR1 PRHDT and CDR2 FYEKMQ (reference sequence). The V and J ends lost 4 bases and 1 base respectively, with 13 bases between them. CDR3 nucleotide sequence: TGTGCCAGCAGCTGGGCCGACAGAGCGAACACTGAAGCTTTCTTT. Translating it yields CASSWADRANTEAFF.

This clonotype was found a few times. The V and J genes are TRBV20-1 and TRBJ2-1; 15 bases match TRBD2. The CDR3 extends over 19 amino acids. CDR1 DFQATT and CDR2 SNEGSKA come from the germline V gene (reference sequence). Germline trimming cut 6 bases from V and 3 bases from J; bases unmatched to any gene: 15. The CDR3 region is CSALGPRTSGRASYNEQFF. In nucleotides, the CDR3 is TGCAGTGCCCTAGGCCCCCGGACTAGCGGGAGGGCGAGCTACAATGAGCAGTTCTTC.

This clonotype showed up many times. This chain joins TRBV6-2 or TRBV6-3 and TRBJ2-4; 9 positions match TRBD1. V lost 4 bases, J lost 5 bases, and 9 bases stayed unmatched. The CDR3 contains 16 residues. Germline lookup yields CDR1 MNHEY and CDR2 SVGEGT. CDR3 amino acids: CASSFRDRVVQNIQYF. CDR3 coding DNA: TGTGCCAGCAGTTTTCGGGACAGGGTCGTCCAAAACATTCAGTACTTC.

The chain links TRBV5-1 to TRBJ2-5; 14 bases fit TRBD2. Trimming removed 6 bases from V and 1 base from J; junction bases left unmatched: 11. This CDR3 region has 18 residues. From germline, CDR1 is SGHRS and CDR2 YFSETQ. The CDR3 DNA is TGCGCCAGCAACACGGGGACTAGCGGGAGCTCCCTCCAAGAGACCCAGTACTTC. It is translated as CASNTGTSGSSLQETQYF. Together with reference TRBV5-1 and TRBJ2-5, the CDR3 gives the full variable domain: KAGVTQTPRYLIKTRGQQVTLSCSPISGHRSVSWYQQTPGQGLQFLFEYFSETQRNKGNFPGRFSGRQFSNSRSEMNVSTLELGDSALYLCASNTGTSGSSLQETQYFGPGTRLLVL.

This clonotype was seen many times. The V and J genes are TRBV28 and TRBJ1-2; D not resolved. Germline V lookup: CDR1 MDHEN, CDR2 SYDVKM. CDR3 size: 12 residues. Trimming pared 3 bases from V and 8 bases from J, leaving 10 bases between. The CDR3 sequence: CASSLRLRGYTF. CDR3 DNA sequence: TGTGCCAGCAGTTTGCGCCTAAGGGGCTACACCTTC.

In this sample, this clonotype turned up a few times. This chain joins TRBV6-4 and TRBJ2-1; D call uncertain. The CDR3 covers 13 residues. Germline CDR1 reads MRHNA; CDR2 reads SNTAGT. Trimming shortened V by 0 bases and J by 8 bases, and 8 bases separated the two germline ends. The CDR3 nucleotides read TGTGCCAGCAGTGACTCGCTTGCGGATGAGCAGTTCTTC. Translating it yields CASSDSLADEQFF.

This clonotype came up many times. The chain couples TRBV27 to TRBJ1-5, with TRBD1 identical over 7 bases. The CDR3 sequence is 15 residues long. Germline V gives CDR1 MNHEY, CDR2 SMNVEV (reference sequence). Trimming cost V 2 bases and J 4 bases; bases outside gene matches: 5. The CDR3 here is CASSLTWTGNQPQHF. CDR3 DNA: TGTGCCAGCAGTTTAACCTGGACAGGTAATCAGCCCCAGCATTTT.

V usage is TRBV20-1 and J usage is TRBJ1-2, with 8 bases fitting TRBD1. The J segment lost 3 bases and the V segment lost 6 bases, leaving 6 bases of the junction unmatched. The CDR3 sequence is 13 residues long. The germline V gene encodes CDR1 DFQATT and CDR2 SNEGSKA (reference sequence). CDR3 sequence: CSAKTGDHYGYTF. The CDR3 DNA sequence: TGCAGTGCCAAGACAGGGGATCACTATGGCTACACCTTC.

This clonotype turned up a few times. The rearrangement uses TRBV4-3 and TRBJ2-7; no reliable D call. Germline values: CDR1 LGHNA, CDR2 YSLEER. The CDR3 runs 10 residues. V gave up 1 base and J gave up 9 bases, with 4 bases separating them. The CDR3 is CASSQVAQYF. The CDR3, as DNA: TGCGCCAGCAGCCAAGTTGCGCAGTACTTC.

The chain employs TRBV10-3 and TRBJ2-1; D possibly uses TRBD1 or TRBD2 (5 bases each). Between the trimmed V and J ends, which lost 10 bases and 9 bases, there was a span of 19 bases. In germline, CDR1 is ENHRY, CDR2 SYGVKD. CDR3 size: 13 residues. The CDR3 sequence: CATGDPEIVEQFF. The CDR3 DNA follows: TGTGCCACCGGGGACCCGGAGATTGTTGAGCAGTTCTTC.

As to this clonotype: An end of the junction does not agree with germline; a read error may underlie this. The chain has TRBV9 and TRBJ1-2; TRBD1 matches 12 bases. The length of the CDR3 is 18 residues. The germline CDR1 and CDR2 sequences are SGDLS and YYNGEE. The DNA of the CDR3 is TGCGCCAGCGGCGGGGGACAGGGGGCAATCCTCGCCTTCTATGGCTACACCTTC. As protein: CASGGGQGAILAFYGYTF.

This clonotype was counted many times. The chain combines TRBV5-1 with TRBJ2-7; tentative D call: TRBD1 (6 bases). This CDR3 is 13 amino acids long. Germline loops: CDR1 SGHRS, CDR2 YFSETQ. Trimming stripped 5 bases from V and 4 bases from J, with 13 bases between. CDR3 in amino acids: CASRRGSLYEQYF. The DNA for the CDR3 is TGCGCCAGCAGAAGGGGGAGCCTTTACGAGCAGTACTTC.

This clonotype was detected ten times or more. V usage is TRBV27 and J usage is TRBJ2-7, with 10 bases that match TRBD1. The V gene end was trimmed by 0 bases and the J gene end by 1 base; junction bases not matched to a gene: 6. CDR3 length: 17 amino acids. Germline assignment: CDR1 MNHEY and CDR2 SMNVEV (reference sequence). DNA for the CDR3: TGTGCCAGCAGTTTATCGGCCTGGACAGGGGGGTCCTACGAGCAGTACTTC. Residues: CASSLSAWTGGSYEQYF.

The chain couples TRBV5-6 to TRBJ2-4, with D possibly being TRBD1 (6 bases). This CDR3 region has 14 residues. Trimming took 3 bases from V and 1 from J, leaving 8 bases between them. Germline V gene sequence: CDR1 SGHDT, CDR2 YYEEEE. The CDR3, as DNA: TGTGCCAGCAGCTCCCAGGGGGCCAAAAACATTCAGTACTTC. Its translation is CASSSQGAKNIQYF.

There are many counts of this clonotype. The V call is TRBV7-8, the J call TRBJ2-2; TRBD1 or TRBD2 may be the D gene (6 bases each). Trimming cost V 1 base and J 6 bases, with 12 bases left between them. The CDR3 sequence is 15 residues long. Germline V lookup: CDR1 SGHVS, CDR2 FQNEAQ. CDR3 nucleotide sequence: TGTGCCAGCAGCTTAGTTTGGGGGGCCCCCGGGGAGCTGTTTTTT. This gives the protein CASSLVWGAPGELFF.

This clonotype was detected only a few times. The V gene is TRBV15, the J gene TRBJ2-1; tentatively, D is TRBD1 (6 bases). The CDR3 extends over 13 amino acids. Per the germline V gene, CDR1 is LNHNV and CDR2 is YYDKDF (reference sequence). Trimming cost V 3 bases and J 5 bases, with 8 bases left between them. The DNA of the CDR3 is TGTGCCACCAGCAGTAACAGGGACAATGAGCAGTTCTTC. Amino acid sequence: CATSSNRDNEQFF.

At least ten counts were recorded for this clonotype. This CDR3 reads CASSQDVGEGAGELFF. CDR3 DNA sequence: TGCGCCAGCAGCCAAGATGTGGGGGAAGGGGCCGGGGAGCTGTTTTTT. The chain couples TRBV4-3 to TRBJ2-2; D could derive from TRBD1 or TRBD2 (5 bases each). Germline-derived CDR1 and CDR2 are LGHNA and YSLEER. Trimming removed 0 bases at V and 6 bases at J, with 14 bases between. The CDR3 consists of 16 residues.